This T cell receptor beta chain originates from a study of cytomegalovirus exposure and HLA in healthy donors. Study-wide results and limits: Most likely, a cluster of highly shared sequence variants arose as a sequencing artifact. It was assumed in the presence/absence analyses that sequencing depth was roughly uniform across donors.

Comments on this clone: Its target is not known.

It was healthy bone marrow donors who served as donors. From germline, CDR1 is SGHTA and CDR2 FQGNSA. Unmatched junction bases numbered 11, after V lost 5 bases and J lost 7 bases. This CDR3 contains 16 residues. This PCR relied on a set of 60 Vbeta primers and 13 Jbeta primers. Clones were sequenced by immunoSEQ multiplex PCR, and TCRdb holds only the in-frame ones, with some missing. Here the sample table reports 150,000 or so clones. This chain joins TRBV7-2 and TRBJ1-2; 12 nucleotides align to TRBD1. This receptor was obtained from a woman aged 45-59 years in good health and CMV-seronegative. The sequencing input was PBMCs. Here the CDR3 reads CASSRLGGQGAGGYTF. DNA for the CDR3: TGTGCCAGCAGCCGCCTAGGGGGACAGGGGGCGGGTGGCTACACCTTC.